This entry describes one T cell receptor (beta chain). Its target is unknown. This record belongs to a study of blood T cells in healthy people across ages. Points from the study as a whole: Samples with more naive T cells showed higher observed beta diversity. More naive CD4+ cells and higher diversity were found in long-lived than in aged donors.

The CDR3 is 15 residues long. Germline V gene lookup returns CDR1 SGHRS and CDR2 YFSETQ. Trimming pared 0 bases from V and 0 bases from J, leaving 10 bases between. Roughly 10 milliliters was the volume of peripheral blood drawn from each donor. A sample-barcoded 5' primer and a J-beta primer mix were used in a second PCR of roughly 7 to 11 cycles. No fewer than 2.5 million CDR3-containing paired-end reads came from each sample. MiXCR was run by TCRdb on the 5' RACE reads, yielding one entry per CDR3 protein. This table has about 780,000 distinct CDR3 sequences, 46% appearing once. This chain uses TRBV5-1 with TRBJ2-7, with a possible D match to TRBD1 (6 bases). Sequenced: blood. This clonotype was sampled from a man aged 80 or over in good health. The CDR3 region has the DNA TGCGCCAGCAGCTTGGCGGACAGCTTCTCCTACGAGCAGTACTTC. Its protein is CASSLADSFSYEQYF.